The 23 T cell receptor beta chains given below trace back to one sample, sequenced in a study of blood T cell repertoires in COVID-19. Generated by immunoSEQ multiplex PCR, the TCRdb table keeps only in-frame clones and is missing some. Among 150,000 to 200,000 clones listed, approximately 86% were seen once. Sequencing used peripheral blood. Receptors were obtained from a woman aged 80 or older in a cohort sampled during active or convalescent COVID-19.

CDR3 amino acids: CASSPMGQTYEQYF. Here the CDR3 DNA reads TGTGCCAGCTCACCAATGGGACAAACCTACGAGCAGTACTTC. The genes are TRBV18 and TRBJ2-7; tentatively, D is TRBD1 (6 bases). CDR1 is KGHSH and CDR2 is LQKENI in the germline V gene. V was cut by 2 bases and J by 2 bases, with 10 bases left in between. The CDR3 is 14 amino acids. The variable domain in full, with the rest retrieved from reference TRBV18 and TRBJ2-7, is NAGVMQNPRHLVRRRGQEARLRCSPMKGHSHVYWYRQLPEEGLKFMVYLQKENIIDESGMPKERFSAEFPKEGPSILRIQQVVRGDSAAYFCASSPMGQTYEQYFGPGTRLTVT.

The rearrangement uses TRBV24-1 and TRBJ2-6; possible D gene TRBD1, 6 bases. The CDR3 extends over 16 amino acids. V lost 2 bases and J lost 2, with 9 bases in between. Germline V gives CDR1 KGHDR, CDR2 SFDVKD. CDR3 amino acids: CATSDSKGAGANVLTF. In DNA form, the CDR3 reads TGTGCCACCAGTGATTCGAAGGGGGCTGGGGCCAACGTCCTGACTTTC.

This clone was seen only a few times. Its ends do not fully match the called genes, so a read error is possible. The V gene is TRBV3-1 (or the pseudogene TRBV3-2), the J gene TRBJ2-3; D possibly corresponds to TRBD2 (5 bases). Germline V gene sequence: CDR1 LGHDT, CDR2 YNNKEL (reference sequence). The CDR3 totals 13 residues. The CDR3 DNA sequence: TGTGCCAGCAGACAAGAAGGGAGAGATACGCAGTATTTT. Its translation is CASRQEGRDTQYF.

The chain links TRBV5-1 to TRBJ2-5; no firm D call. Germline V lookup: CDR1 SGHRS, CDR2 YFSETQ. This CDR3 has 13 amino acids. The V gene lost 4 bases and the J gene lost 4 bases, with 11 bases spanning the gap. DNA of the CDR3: TGCGCCAGCAGCCCTTCCGGGTCAGAGACCCAGTACTTC. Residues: CASSPSGSETQYF.

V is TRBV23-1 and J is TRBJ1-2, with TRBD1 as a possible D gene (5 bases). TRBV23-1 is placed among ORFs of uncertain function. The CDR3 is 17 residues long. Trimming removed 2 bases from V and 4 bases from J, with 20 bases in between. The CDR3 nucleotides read TGCGCCAGCAGTCAAAATTGTTTTTCGGGGGAATTCTATGGCTACACCTTC. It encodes CASSQNCFSGEFYGYTF.

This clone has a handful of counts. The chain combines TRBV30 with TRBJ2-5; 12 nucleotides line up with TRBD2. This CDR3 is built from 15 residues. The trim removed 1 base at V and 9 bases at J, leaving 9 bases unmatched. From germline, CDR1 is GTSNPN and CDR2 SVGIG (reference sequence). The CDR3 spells CAWSGPSGRAGPQYF. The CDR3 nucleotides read TGTGCCTGGAGTGGTCCTAGCGGGAGGGCCGGGCCCCAGTACTTC. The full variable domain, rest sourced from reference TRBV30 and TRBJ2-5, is SQTIHQWPATLVQPVGSPLSLECTVEGTSNPNLYWYRQAAGRGLQLLFYSVGIGQISSEVPQNLSASRPQDRQFILSSKKLLLSDSGFYLCAWSGPSGRAGPQYFGPGTRLLVL.

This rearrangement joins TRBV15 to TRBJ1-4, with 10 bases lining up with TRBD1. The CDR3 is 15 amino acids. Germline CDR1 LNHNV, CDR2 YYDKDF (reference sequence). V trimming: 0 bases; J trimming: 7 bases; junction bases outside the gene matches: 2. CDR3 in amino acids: CATSREDRGGEKLFF. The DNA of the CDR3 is TGTGCCACCAGCAGAGAGGACAGGGGGGGTGAAAAACTGTTTTTT.

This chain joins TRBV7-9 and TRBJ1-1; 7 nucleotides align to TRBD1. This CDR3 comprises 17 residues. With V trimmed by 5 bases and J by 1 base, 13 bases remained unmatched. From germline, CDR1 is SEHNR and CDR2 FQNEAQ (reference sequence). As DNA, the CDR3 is TGTGCCAGCAGCCCGAGACAGGGAGTTAACCCGAACACTGAAGCTTTCTTT. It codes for CASSPRQGVNPNTEAFF.

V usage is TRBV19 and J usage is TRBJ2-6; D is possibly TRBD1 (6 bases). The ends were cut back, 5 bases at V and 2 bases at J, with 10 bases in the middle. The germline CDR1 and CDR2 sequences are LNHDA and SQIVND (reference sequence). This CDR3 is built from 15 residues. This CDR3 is CASSLQGTGANVLTF. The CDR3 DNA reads TGTGCCAGTAGTCTTCAGGGGACTGGGGCCAACGTCCTGACTTTC.

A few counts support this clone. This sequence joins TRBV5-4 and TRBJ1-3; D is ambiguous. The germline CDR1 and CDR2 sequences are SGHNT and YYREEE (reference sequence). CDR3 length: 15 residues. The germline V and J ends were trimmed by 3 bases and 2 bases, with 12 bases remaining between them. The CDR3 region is CASSSRGGAGNTIYF. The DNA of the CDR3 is TGTGCCAGCAGCTCACGGGGTGGTGCTGGAAACACCATATATTTT.

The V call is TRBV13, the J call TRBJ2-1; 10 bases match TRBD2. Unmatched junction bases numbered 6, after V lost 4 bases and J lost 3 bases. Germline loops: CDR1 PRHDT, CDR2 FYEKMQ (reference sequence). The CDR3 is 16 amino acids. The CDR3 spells CASSSIKREGYNEQFF. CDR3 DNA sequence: TGTGCCAGCAGCTCTATAAAGCGGGAGGGCTACAATGAGCAGTTCTTC.

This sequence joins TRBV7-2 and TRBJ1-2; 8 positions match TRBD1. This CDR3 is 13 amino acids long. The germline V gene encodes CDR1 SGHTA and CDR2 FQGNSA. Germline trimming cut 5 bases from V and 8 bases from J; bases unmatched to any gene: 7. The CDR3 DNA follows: TGTGCCAGCAGCCCAGGGGGCTTGGGGGGCTACACCTTC. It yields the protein CASSPGGLGGYTF.

In DNA form, the CDR3 reads TGCGCCAGCAGCTTGTCCTCTAATCAGCCCCAGCATTTT. Amino acids: CASSLSSNQPQHF. V and J are TRBV5-1 and TRBJ1-5; D is unclear. The CDR3 totals 13 residues. CDR1 and CDR2 (germline): SGHRS, YFSETQ. V shed 1 base and J shed 4 bases, with 6 bases lying between them. The whole variable domain, filled in from reference TRBV5-1 and TRBJ1-5, reads KAGVTQTPRYLIKTRGQQVTLSCSPISGHRSVSWYQQTPGQGLQFLFEYFSETQRNKGNFPGRFSGRQFSNSRSEMNVSTLELGDSALYLCASSLSSNQPQHFGDGTRLSIL.

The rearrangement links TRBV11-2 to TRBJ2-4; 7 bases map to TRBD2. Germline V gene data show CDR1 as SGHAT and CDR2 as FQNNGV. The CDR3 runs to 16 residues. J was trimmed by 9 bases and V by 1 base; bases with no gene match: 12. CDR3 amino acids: CASSLVSQGGLSIQYF. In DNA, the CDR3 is TGTGCCAGCAGCTTAGTATCGCAGGGAGGGTTGAGCATTCAGTACTTC. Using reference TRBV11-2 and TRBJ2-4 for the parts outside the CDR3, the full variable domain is EAGVAQSPRYKIIEKRQSVAFWCNPISGHATLYWYQQILGQGPKLLIQFQNNGVVDDSQLPKDRFSAERLKGVDSTLKIQPAKLEDSAVYLCASSLVSQGGLSIQYFGAGTRLSVL.

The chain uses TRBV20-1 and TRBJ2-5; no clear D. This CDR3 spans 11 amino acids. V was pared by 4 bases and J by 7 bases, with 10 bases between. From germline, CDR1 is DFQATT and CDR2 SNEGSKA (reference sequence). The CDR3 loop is CSANLRRTQYF. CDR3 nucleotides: TGCAGTGCTAATCTTCGTCGGACCCAGTACTTC.

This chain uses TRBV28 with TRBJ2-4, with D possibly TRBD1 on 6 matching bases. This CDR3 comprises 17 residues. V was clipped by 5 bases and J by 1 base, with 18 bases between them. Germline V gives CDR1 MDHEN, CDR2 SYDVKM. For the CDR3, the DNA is TGTGCCAGCAGTATCTACAGGGAATCGGGGGCCAAAAACATTCAGTACTTC. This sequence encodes CASSIYRESGAKNIQYF.

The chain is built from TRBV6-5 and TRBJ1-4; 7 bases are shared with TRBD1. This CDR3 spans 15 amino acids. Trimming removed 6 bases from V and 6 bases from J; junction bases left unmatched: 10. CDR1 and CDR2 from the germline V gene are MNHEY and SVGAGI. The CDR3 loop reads CASSPSTGRYEKLFF. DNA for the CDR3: TGTGCCAGCAGCCCCTCGACAGGGCGATATGAAAAACTGTTTTTT.

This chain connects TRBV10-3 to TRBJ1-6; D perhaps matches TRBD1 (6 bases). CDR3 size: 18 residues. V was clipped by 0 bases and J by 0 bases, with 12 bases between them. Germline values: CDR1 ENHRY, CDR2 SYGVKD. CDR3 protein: CAISESPGVGSYNSPLHF. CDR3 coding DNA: TGTGCCATCAGTGAGTCACCAGGGGTGGGCTCCTATAATTCACCCCTCCACTTT.

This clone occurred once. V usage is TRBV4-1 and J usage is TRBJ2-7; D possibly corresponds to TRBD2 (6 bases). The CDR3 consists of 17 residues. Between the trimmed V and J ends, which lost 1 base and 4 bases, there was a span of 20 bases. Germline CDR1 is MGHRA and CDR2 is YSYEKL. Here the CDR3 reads CASSQGRAGAGRYEQYF. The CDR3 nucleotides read TGCGCCAGCAGCCAAGGGCGAGCGGGCGCCGGTCGGTACGAGCAGTACTTC.

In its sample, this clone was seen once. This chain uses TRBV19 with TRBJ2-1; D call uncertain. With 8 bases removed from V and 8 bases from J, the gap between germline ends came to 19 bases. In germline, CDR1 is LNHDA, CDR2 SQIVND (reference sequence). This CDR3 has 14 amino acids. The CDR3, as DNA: TGTGCCAGTGCAGACCGGGTCGAGTTCCATGAGCAGTTCTTC. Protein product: CASADRVEFHEQFF.

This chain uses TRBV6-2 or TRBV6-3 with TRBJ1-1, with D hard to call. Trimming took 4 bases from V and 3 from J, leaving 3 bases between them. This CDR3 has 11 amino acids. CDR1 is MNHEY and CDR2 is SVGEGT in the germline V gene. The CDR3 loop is CASSSDTEAFF. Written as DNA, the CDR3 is TGTGCCAGCAGTTCGGACACTGAAGCTTTCTTT.

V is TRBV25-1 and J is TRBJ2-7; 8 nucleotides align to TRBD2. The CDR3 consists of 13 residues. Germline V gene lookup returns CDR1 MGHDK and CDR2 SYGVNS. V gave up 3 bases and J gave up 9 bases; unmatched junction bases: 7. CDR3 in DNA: TGTGCCAGCAGTGACGGGACTAGTGCAGGGCAGTACTTC. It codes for CASSDGTSAGQYF.

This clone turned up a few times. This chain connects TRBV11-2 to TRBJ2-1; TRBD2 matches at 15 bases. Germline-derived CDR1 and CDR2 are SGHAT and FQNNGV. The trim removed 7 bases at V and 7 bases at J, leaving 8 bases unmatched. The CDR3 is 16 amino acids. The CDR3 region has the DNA TGTGCCAGCAACTACCAGGGACTAGCGGGAGGAAATGAGCAGTTCTTC. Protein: CASNYQGLAGGNEQFF.